What follows are 27 T cell receptor beta chains derived from one specimen sequenced in a study of CXCR3-negative and CXCR3-positive naive CD8 T cells. Each TRB cDNA library was prepared by 5' RACE (with UMI labels). TCRdb re-called the 5' RACE reads; every CDR3 protein appears as one record, without DNA. The sample is made up of nearly 90,000 distinct CDR3 sequences, and the top ten hold 0.8% to 0.85% of it. Which antigens these TCRs recognize remains unknown. General study results and limits: The TRB CDR3s that CXCR3-positive naive cells carried were more hydrophobic than those of CXCR3-negative naive cells.

Source material: naive CXCR3+ CD8+ T cells from blood. Subset defined: CD45RO-CCR7+CD27+CD95- naive CD8+ T cells expressing CXCR3 (TNR3+). All receptors come from a human donor in good health. Some clones in this sample may be carry-over from other donors' samples.

The rearrangement links TRBV25-1 to TRBJ2-1; TCRdb outputs TRBD2, but without DNA this stays unchecked. CDR3 length: 14 amino acids. The germline V gene encodes CDR1 MGHDK and CDR2 SYGVNS. The CDR3 sequence is CACKGRAGWDEQFF.

V is TRBV29-1 and J is TRBJ2-3; checking the TCRdb D call of TRBD2 is not possible without DNA. The germline gives CDR1 SQVTM, CDR2 ANQGSEA. The CDR3 is 15 amino acids. Here the CDR3 reads CSVEGGAGETDTQYF.

The V call is TRBV4-2, the J call TRBJ2-6; TCRdb outputs TRBD1, but without DNA this stays unchecked. CDR3 length: 16 residues. Germline CDR1 LGHNA, CDR2 YNFKEQ. The CDR3 reads CASSQARGVGANVLTF.

The chain joins TRBV3-1 to TRBJ1-2; TCRdb's D call, TRBD1, is unchecked because there is no DNA. The CDR3 runs to 17 residues. Germline V gene lookup returns CDR1 LGHDT and CDR2 YNNKEL (reference sequence). CDR3 protein: CASSQDRDVTDRNGYTF. Full variable domain (missing parts from reference TRBV3-1 and TRBJ1-2): DTAVSQTPKYLVTQMGNDKSIKCEQNLGHDTMYWYKQDSKKFLKIMFSYNNKELIINETVPNRFSPKSPDKAHLNLHINSLELGDSAVYFCASSQDRDVTDRNGYTFGSGTRLTVV.

V is TRBV28 and J is TRBJ2-2; TCRdb designates TRBD2, a call that cannot be tested without DNA. The germline CDR1 and CDR2 sequences are MDHEN and SYDVKM. The CDR3 contains 16 residues. The CDR3 spells CASSPPEAGSTGELFF.

V is TRBV6-6 and J is TRBJ2-1. The CDR3 covers 15 residues. Germline V gene data show CDR1 as MNHNY and CDR2 as SVGAGI (reference sequence). The CDR3 reads CASLFGGSSYNEQFF.

The rearrangement uses TRBV3-1 and TRBJ2-7; no DNA is available, so the TRBD1 call from TCRdb remains unchecked. Germline CDR1 and CDR2: LGHDT and YNNKEL (reference sequence). The CDR3 totals 15 residues. CDR3 protein: CASSQPGTSSYEQYF.

The genes are TRBV5-6 and TRBJ1-1. Germline CDR1 is SGHDT and CDR2 is YYEEEE. The CDR3 has 14 residues. The CDR3 protein is CASSLAPGNTEAFF.

V gene TRBV6-1 combines with J gene TRBJ2-1. The length of the CDR3 is 15 residues. CDR1 is MNHNS and CDR2 is SASEGT in the germline V gene. The CDR3 region is CASSLLRGYGGEQFF.

The CDR3 loop is CASSVSLPLSGQGYTGELFF. The chain couples TRBV7-9 to TRBJ2-2; TCRdb proposes TRBD1, but this gene call is untestable without DNA. Germline CDR1 reads SEHNR; CDR2 reads FQNEAQ (reference sequence). CDR3 length: 20 amino acids.

CDR3 amino acids: CASSSPLDRGLNQPQHF. The genes are TRBV28 and TRBJ1-5; there is no DNA to check the TCRdb D call of TRBD1. From germline, CDR1 is MDHEN and CDR2 SYDVKM. The CDR3 contains 17 residues.

This chain links TRBV29-1 with TRBJ2-7. Germline values: CDR1 SQVTM, CDR2 ANQGSEA. This CDR3 is built from 11 residues. CDR3 sequence: CSVGFSYEQYF.

V gene TRBV12-3 or TRBV12-4 combines with J gene TRBJ1-1; TCRdb designates TRBD1, a call that cannot be tested without DNA. There are 14 residues in the CDR3. CDR3 amino acids: CASSLRGRLAEAFF.

J is TRBJ2-5 and V is TRBV28; TCRdb's D gene call, TRBD2, goes unchecked for lack of DNA. Germline values: CDR1 MDHEN, CDR2 SYDVKM. The CDR3 is made up of 17 amino acids. The CDR3 protein is CASSLLAGGPNLETQYF.

V gene TRBV6-2 or TRBV6-3 combines with J gene TRBJ2-7; TCRdb indicates TRBD1, and absent DNA this call remains unverified. This CDR3 region has 13 residues. Germline CDR1 MNHEY, CDR2 SVGEGT. The CDR3: CASSNPLLYEQYF.

The rearrangement joins TRBV15 to TRBJ2-7. The CDR3 extends over 15 amino acids. Germline V gives CDR1 LNHNV, CDR2 YYDKDF (reference sequence). The CDR3 here is CATSADLSALYEQYF.

This sequence joins TRBV12-3 or TRBV12-4 and TRBJ2-3; without DNA, the TCRdb call of TRBD2 cannot be checked. This CDR3 contains 14 residues. This CDR3 is CASSSLAGADTQYF.

The J gene is TRBJ2-7, the V gene TRBV5-5; without DNA, the TCRdb call of TRBD1 cannot be checked. Germline loops: CDR1 SGHKS, CDR2 YYEKEE (reference sequence). There are 16 residues in the CDR3. CDR3 protein: CASSWPTGTGGVEQYF.

The chain links TRBV29-1 to TRBJ2-7; TCRdb proposes TRBD1, but this gene call is untestable without DNA. The germline V gene encodes CDR1 SQVTM and CDR2 ANQGSEA. The CDR3 covers 11 residues. CDR3 in amino acids: CSPDRGPEQYF.

The chain is built from TRBV2 and TRBJ2-3; no DNA is available, so the TRBD2 call from TCRdb remains unchecked. The germline V gene has CDR1 SNHLY and CDR2 FYNNEI. This CDR3 region has 13 residues. The CDR3 sequence: CASSVNPQPEGYF.

Here the CDR3 reads CASSPRPVGGSTEAFF. This chain joins TRBV5-1 and TRBJ1-1. CDR1 and CDR2 from the germline V gene are SGHRS and YFSETQ. This CDR3 has 16 amino acids.

This chain uses TRBV3-1 with TRBJ1-2. The germline V gene encodes CDR1 LGHDT and CDR2 YNNKEL (reference sequence). This CDR3 is 13 amino acids long. The CDR3 loop reads CASSSQLNYGYTF.

The chain uses TRBV27 and TRBJ2-5; TCRdb proposes TRBD2, but this gene call is untestable without DNA. CDR1 is MNHEY and CDR2 is SMNVEV in the germline V gene (reference sequence). The CDR3 is 15 residues long. CDR3 region: CASSPSSGGQETQYF.

The rearrangement uses TRBV27 and TRBJ2-1; the TCRdb D gene call, TRBD2, has no DNA to confirm it. Germline CDR1 reads MNHEY; CDR2 reads SMNVEV (reference sequence). The CDR3 length is 12 residues. The CDR3 loop is CASNRAPNEQFF.

This chain joins TRBV12-5 and TRBJ2-1; TCRdb's D gene call, TRBD2, goes unchecked for lack of DNA. The CDR3 extends over 12 amino acids. Germline CDR1 and CDR2: LGHNT and FRNRAP. The CDR3 is CASGLGTVEQFF.

This rearrangement joins TRBV6-4 to TRBJ2-3; absent DNA, TCRdb's TRBD1 call cannot be checked. This CDR3 comprises 15 residues. Germline V gene lookup returns CDR1 MRHNA and CDR2 SNTAGT. CDR3 sequence: CASSDGTGGPDTQYF.

Here the CDR3 reads CASSQDLNYRDEQYF. V gene TRBV4-3 combines with J gene TRBJ2-7; TCRdb designates TRBD1, a call that cannot be tested without DNA. This CDR3 is 15 amino acids long. Germline V gene sequence: CDR1 LGHNA, CDR2 YSLEER.